The 21 T cell receptor beta chains reported below all come from one sample, sequenced in a study of CD8 T cells in ankylosing spondylitis. TCRdb fed the 5' RACE reads into MiXCR, producing one record per CDR3 protein. This sample yields 200,000 to 250,000 distinct CDR3 sequences, of which over 8.5% are seen a single time; 6% to 8.5% belongs to the top ten. The sequencing sample was made of blood, either unsorted or a sorted T cell fraction (not recorded which). These receptor sequences come from a male donor with ankylosing spondylitis or in good health (not recorded which).

In its sample, this clonotype was seen many times. The V and J genes are TRBV7-2 and TRBJ1-6; D is ambiguous. Per the germline V gene, CDR1 is SGHTA and CDR2 is FQGNSA. This CDR3 is built from 14 residues. Trimming took off 1 base at V and 7 bases at J, with 8 bases between the two ends. The CDR3 protein is CASSLGPGNSPLHF. The CDR3 coding sequence is TGTGCCAGCAGCTTAGGACCCGGGAATTCACCCCTCCACTTT.

There are many counts of this clonotype. The chain is built from TRBV27 and TRBJ2-7; unclear D gene. Germline lookup yields CDR1 MNHEY and CDR2 SMNVEV (reference sequence). Trimming left V 6 bases short and J 4 bases short, with 13 bases between. This CDR3 contains 13 residues. This chain's CDR3 is CASSSMGRYEQYF. The CDR3 DNA sequence: TGTGCCAGCAGCAGCATGGGCAGATACGAGCAGTACTTC.

This clonotype was counted ten times or more. This sequence joins TRBV28 and TRBJ1-5; D remains ambiguous. V was pared by 5 bases and J by 6 bases, with 11 bases between. The CDR3 has 13 residues. Germline CDR1 is MDHEN and CDR2 is SYDVKM. DNA of the CDR3: TGTGCCAGCAGTCCCCAGCGTGGTCAGCCCCAGCATTTT. Translating it yields CASSPQRGQPQHF.

This clonotype was counted between two and nine times. This chain joins TRBV11-3 and TRBJ1-1; D is undetermined. This CDR3 contains 14 residues. V shed 3 bases and J shed 1 base, with 9 bases lying between them. Germline CDR1 reads SGHNT; CDR2 reads YENEEA. The CDR3 protein is CASSFSHQNTEAFF. The CDR3 bases are TGTGCCAGCAGCTTTAGTCATCAGAACACTGAAGCTTTCTTT.

The V call is TRBV11-2, the J call TRBJ2-1, with a possible D match to TRBD2 (5 bases). Germline CDR1 SGHAT, CDR2 FQNNGV. The length of the CDR3 is 15 residues. Deletions cut 3 bases from V and 9 bases from J, with 18 bases between. CDR3 protein: CASSLDPTSRSEQFF. The CDR3 nucleotides are TGTGCCAGCAGCTTGGATCCTACTAGTCGGAGTGAGCAGTTCTTC.

There are a few counts of this clonotype. The chain combines TRBV6-6 with TRBJ2-7; tentatively, D is TRBD1 (6 bases). The CDR3 covers 13 residues. V was shortened by 7 bases and J by 0 bases, with 10 bases between the two germline ends. Germline lookup yields CDR1 MNHNY and CDR2 SVGAGI (reference sequence). Here the CDR3 DNA reads TGTGCCAGCAAGGACAGCGCCTCCTACGAGCAGTACTTC. It is translated as CASKDSASYEQYF.

This clonotype has ten or more counts. The chain employs TRBV5-1 and TRBJ2-5; 8 bases line up with TRBD2. The CDR3 extends over 15 amino acids. Per germline, CDR1 SGHRS and CDR2 YFSETQ. V lost 0 bases to trimming and J lost 4 bases; unmatched junction nucleotides: 5. CDR3 region: CASSLAGGSLETQYF. The CDR3 nucleotides read TGCGCCAGCAGCTTGGCGGGAGGGAGTTTAGAGACCCAGTACTTC.

The chain joins TRBV20-1 to TRBJ1-2, with 8 bases matching TRBD1. V lost 5 bases, J lost 4 bases, and 9 bases stayed unmatched. CDR1 and CDR2 from the germline V gene are DFQATT and SNEGSKA (reference sequence). This CDR3 region has 14 residues. The CDR3 coding sequence is TGCAGTGCTTTAGGAGGACAGGGCGGCTATGGCTACACCTTC. Amino acid sequence: CSALGGQGGYGYTF.

This clonotype was seen repeatedly, ten times or more. This chain uses TRBV10-2 with TRBJ2-6; 7 bases match TRBD1. V lost 2 bases to trimming and J lost 0 bases; unmatched junction nucleotides: 4. The germline CDR1 and CDR2 sequences are WSHSY and SAAADI. CDR3 length equals 17 residues. The CDR3 is CASSEGTVSSGANVLTF. The DNA for the CDR3 is TGCGCCAGCAGTGAGGGGACAGTCTCCTCTGGGGCCAACGTCCTGACTTTC.

At least ten counts were recorded for this clonotype. CDR3 sequence: CSVWGLGSEQFF. The DNA for the CDR3 is TGCAGCGTTTGGGGTTTGGGATCTGAGCAGTTCTTC. This chain connects TRBV29-1 to TRBJ2-1; D not certain. Trimming removed 5 bases at V and 9 bases at J, with 14 bases between. CDR1 and CDR2 (germline): SQVTM, ANQGSEA. The CDR3 is 12 residues long.

As to this clonotype: A read error may explain this, as a much larger clone is one base away. The chain carries TRBV12-3 or TRBV12-4 and TRBJ2-5; D is uncertain. Deletions cut 4 bases from V and 0 bases from J, with 6 bases between. The CDR3 is 13 residues long. The CDR3 coding sequence is TGTGCCAGCAGTTACCGACACCAAGAGACCCAGTACTTC. Encoded protein: CASSYRHQETQYF.

The chain has TRBV2 and TRBJ1-6, with D perhaps TRBD1 (5 bases). V lost 4 bases, J lost 4 bases, and 8 bases lay in between. The CDR3 is made up of 14 amino acids. Germline loops: CDR1 SNHLY, CDR2 FYNNEI. The CDR3 DNA sequence: TGTGCCAGCAGTGCGGGACGGTATAATTCACCCCTCCACTTT. It encodes CASSAGRYNSPLHF.

This clonotype was counted many times. The rearrangement links TRBV29-1 to TRBJ2-1, with 8 positions matching TRBD1. CDR3 length equals 14 residues. Unmatched junction bases numbered 12, after V lost 7 bases and J lost 7 bases. Germline CDR1 and CDR2: SQVTM and ANQGSEA. CDR3 in amino acids: CSAGWGQEKNEQFF. CDR3 in DNA: TGCAGCGCTGGGTGGGGACAGGAGAAGAATGAGCAGTTCTTC.

This clonotype was seen at least ten times. J is TRBJ2-7 and V is TRBV5-1; a weak D match, TRBD2 (5 bases). CDR3 length: 14 amino acids. V lost 2 bases to trimming and J lost 0 bases, with 9 bases between them. Per germline, CDR1 SGHRS and CDR2 YFSETQ. DNA of the CDR3: TGCGCCAGCAGCTTCTACGGGGACTCCTACGAGCAGTACTTC. Residues: CASSFYGDSYEQYF.

Comments on this clonotype: This may arise from a read error, as a much more abundant clone is one base away. This chain uses TRBV27 with TRBJ1-5; unclear D gene. Germline V gene sequence: CDR1 MNHEY, CDR2 SMNVEV (reference sequence). This CDR3 is 14 amino acids long. CDR3 amino acids: CACSFARSNQPQHF. The CDR3 coding sequence is TGTGCCTGCAGTTTTGCCAGGAGCAATCAGCCCCAGCATTTT.

The chain has TRBV10-3 and TRBJ2-7; D call uncertain. V lost 0 bases and J lost 0, with 3 bases in between. Germline V gives CDR1 ENHRY, CDR2 SYGVKD. This CDR3 region has 13 residues. The CDR3 protein is CAISESVSYEQYF. The CDR3 coding sequence is TGTGCCATCAGTGAGTCGGTCTCCTACGAGCAGTACTTC.

The CDR3 DNA follows: TGTGCCAGCAGTTTACGGCGAAATGAGCAGTTCTTC. It yields the protein CASSLRRNEQFF. The chain uses TRBV28 and TRBJ2-1; D call uncertain. Germline V gene sequence: CDR1 MDHEN, CDR2 SYDVKM. The CDR3 totals 12 residues. V lost 2 bases to trimming and J lost 7 bases, with 6 bases between them.

Many counts were recorded for this clonotype. The CDR3 sequence is CASSSMDRGFDEKLFF. The CDR3 nucleotides read TGTGCCAGCAGTTCCATGGACAGAGGGTTTGATGAAAAACTGTTTTTT. The chain recombines TRBV27 with TRBJ1-4, with D tentatively TRBD1 (6 bases). This CDR3 region has 16 residues. V lost 4 bases, J lost 6 bases, and 18 bases lay in between. Germline CDR1 reads MNHEY; CDR2 reads SMNVEV (reference sequence).

This clonotype came up many times. This rearrangement joins TRBV5-1 to TRBJ2-1; 7 bases fit TRBD2. V was clipped by 5 bases and J by 0 bases; unmatched bases: 11. CDR1 and CDR2 (germline): SGHRS, YFSETQ. The CDR3 has 17 residues. The CDR3 sequence is CASRFASGGSSYNEQFF. As DNA, the CDR3 is TGCGCCAGCAGGTTTGCTTCCGGCGGGAGCTCCTACAATGAGCAGTTCTTC.

This chain links TRBV7-9 with TRBJ1-4; tentative D call: TRBD1 (5 bases). The V end was cut by 5 bases, the J end by 3 bases, with 10 bases between. This CDR3 is built from 14 residues. The V gene's germline CDR1 is SEHNR and CDR2 FQNEAQ (reference sequence). CDR3 in amino acids: CASSAGTANEKLFF. The DNA for the CDR3 is TGTGCCAGCAGCGCGGGGACGGCTAATGAAAAACTGTTTTTT.

This clonotype has more than one count but fewer than ten. One end of the junction varies from germline; a read error may be responsible. The chain carries TRBV20-1 and TRBJ2-7; 9 bases map to TRBD2. The CDR3 extends over 16 amino acids. Per the germline V gene, CDR1 is DFQATT and CDR2 is SNEGSKA (reference sequence). DNA for the CDR3: TGCTGTGCTGACCCGGGGTTAGCGGGAGTTAATTCCGAGCAGTACTTC. It codes for CCADPGLAGVNSEQYF.